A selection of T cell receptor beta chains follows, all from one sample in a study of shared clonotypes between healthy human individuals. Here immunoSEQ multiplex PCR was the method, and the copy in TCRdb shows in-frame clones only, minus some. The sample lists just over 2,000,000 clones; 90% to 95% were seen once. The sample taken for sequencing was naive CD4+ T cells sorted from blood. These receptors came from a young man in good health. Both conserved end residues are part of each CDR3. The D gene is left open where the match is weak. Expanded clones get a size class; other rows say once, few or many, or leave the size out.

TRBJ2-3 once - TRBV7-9 CASSLRYSTDTQYF TGTGCCAGCAGCTTACGGTATAGCACAGATACGCAGTATTTT
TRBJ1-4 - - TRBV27 CASSLQGLNEKLFF TGTGCCAGCAGTCTCCAGGGACTTAATGAAAAACTGTTTTTT
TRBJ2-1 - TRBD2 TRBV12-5 CASGLVIGAGGVPYNEQFF TGTGCTAGTGGTTTGGTAATCGGAGCGGGAGGGGTTCCGTACAATGAGCAGTTCTTC
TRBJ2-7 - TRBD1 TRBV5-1 CASSAGQGETGQYF TGCGCCAGCAGCGCGGGACAGGGAGAAACAGGGCAGTACTTC
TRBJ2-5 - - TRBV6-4 CASSRDAKETQYF TGTGCCAGCAGTCGCGACGCCAAAGAGACCCAGTACTTC
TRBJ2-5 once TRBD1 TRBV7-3 CASSRTGGETQYF TGTGCCAGCAGTCGGACAGGGGGAGAGACCCAGTACTTC
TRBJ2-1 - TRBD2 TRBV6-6 CASSLGLIYNEQFF TGTGCCAGCAGTCTGGGACTAATCTACAATGAGCAGTTCTTC
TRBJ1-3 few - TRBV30 CACVWSSGNTIYF TGTGCCTGCGTTTGGAGCTCTGGAAACACCATATATTTT
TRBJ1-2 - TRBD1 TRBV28 CASRGQGLNGYTF TGTGCCAGCAGGGGACAGGGGCTAAATGGCTACACCTTC
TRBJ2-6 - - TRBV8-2 CGSRRITQSRANVLTF TGTGGCAGTAGGCGAATAACACAAAGTCGGGCCAACGTCCTGACTTTC
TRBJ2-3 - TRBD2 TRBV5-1 CASSLYGRAGTDTQYF TGCGCCAGCAGCTTGTACGGGAGGGCCGGGACAGATACGCAGTATTTT
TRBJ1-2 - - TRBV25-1 CASSERGAHGYTF TGTGCCAGCAGTGAACGCGGGGCCCATGGCTACACCTTC
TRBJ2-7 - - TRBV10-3 CAISELPGTYEQYF TGTGCCATCAGTGAGTTGCCGGGGACCTACGAGCAGTACTTC
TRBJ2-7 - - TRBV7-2 CASSLSRVSYEQYF TGTGCCAGCAGCTTATCACGCGTCTCCTACGAGCAGTACTTC
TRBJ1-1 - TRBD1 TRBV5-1 CASSSYDRDGAEAFF TGCGCCAGCAGCTCCTATGACAGGGACGGCGCTGAAGCTTTCTTT
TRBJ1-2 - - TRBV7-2 CASSLYGGYTF TGTGCCAGCAGCTTGTATGGGGGCTACACCTTC
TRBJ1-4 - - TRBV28 CASSLVGLNEKLFF TGTGCCAGCAGCCTGGTTGGTCTTAATGAAAAACTGTTTTTT
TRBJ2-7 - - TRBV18 CASSPPGTYEQYF TGTGCCAGCTCACCGCCCGGGACTTACGAGCAGTACTTC
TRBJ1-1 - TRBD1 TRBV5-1 CASSLDGTGPGGTEAFF TGCGCCAGCAGCTTGGATGGGACAGGACCTGGGGGCACTGAAGCTTTCTTT
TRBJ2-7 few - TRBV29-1 CSVEDPRPTLLYEQYF TGCAGCGTTGAAGATCCCCGGCCTACTCTTCTTTACGAGCAGTACTTC
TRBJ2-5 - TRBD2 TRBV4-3 CASSQGGGLAEETQYF TGCGCCAGCAGCCAGGGGGGGGGACTAGCGGAAGAGACCCAGTACTTC
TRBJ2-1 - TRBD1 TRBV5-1 CASSTRLGQGHEQFF TGCGCCAGCAGCACCCGCCTAGGACAGGGGCACGAGCAGTTCTTC
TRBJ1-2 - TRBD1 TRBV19 CASTEGQAIYGYTF TGTGCCAGTACCGAGGGACAGGCGATCTATGGCTACACCTTC
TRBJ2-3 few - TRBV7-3 CASSLTSGGPDTQYF TGTGCCAGCAGCTTAACTAGCGGTGGGCCAGATACGCAGTATTTT
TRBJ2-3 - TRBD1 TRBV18 CASSPPGRGTDTQYF TGTGCCAGCTCACCACCGGGCAGGGGGACAGATACGCAGTATTTT
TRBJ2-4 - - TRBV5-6 CASSTRGVKNIQYF TGTGCCAGCAGCACCAGGGGAGTCAAAAACATTCAGTACTTC
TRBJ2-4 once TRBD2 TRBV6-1 CASSEFSSGKNIQYF TGTGCCAGCAGTGAATTTAGTAGCGGGAAAAACATTCAGTACTTC
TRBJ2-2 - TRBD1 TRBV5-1 CASRLGQVNTGELFF TGCGCCAGCAGACTCGGACAGGTGAACACCGGGGAGCTGTTTTTT
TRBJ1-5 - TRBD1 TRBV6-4 CADLHGPQGDNQPQHF TGTGCCGACCTCCACGGCCCACAGGGGGACAATCAGCCCCAGCATTTT
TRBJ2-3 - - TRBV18 CASSPPRADTDTQYF TGTGCCAGCTCACCACCTAGGGCCGACACAGATACGCAGTATTTT
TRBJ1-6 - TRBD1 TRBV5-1 CASSLTGGANSPLHF TGCGCCAGCAGCTTGACAGGGGGCGCGAATTCACCCCTCCACTTT
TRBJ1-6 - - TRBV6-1 CASSEALMDNSPLHF TGTGCCAGCAGTGAAGCGCTAATGGATAATTCACCCCTCCACTTT
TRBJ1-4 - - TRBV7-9 CASSYAGGATNEKLFF TGTGCCAGCAGTTATGCGGGGGGTGCAACTAATGAAAAACTGTTTTTT
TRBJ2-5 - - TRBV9 CASSRSGEETQYF TGTGCCAGCAGTCGCTCGGGGGAAGAGACCCAGTACTTC
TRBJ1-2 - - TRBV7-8 CASRRDRGLREIHYGYTF TGTGCCAGCAGGCGTGACCGAGGGCTTAGGGAGATTCATTATGGCTACACCTTC
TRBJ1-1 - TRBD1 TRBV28 CASQGTGGTEAFF TGTGCCAGCCAGGGGACAGGGGGCACTGAAGCTTTCTTT
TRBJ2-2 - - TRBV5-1 CASSLAQGSGELFF TGCGCCAGCAGCTTGGCTCAGGGGTCCGGGGAGCTGTTTTTT
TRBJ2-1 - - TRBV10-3 CAISEVGVSSYNEQFF TGTGCCATCAGTGAGGTTGGGGTTAGCTCCTACAATGAGCAGTTCTTC
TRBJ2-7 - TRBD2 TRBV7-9 CASSRSSGAYEQYF TGTGCCAGCAGCCGGTCTAGCGGGGCCTACGAGCAGTACTTC
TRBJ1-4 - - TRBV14 CASSRSVNEKLFF TGTGCCAGCAGCCGGTCAGTGAATGAAAAACTGTTTTTT
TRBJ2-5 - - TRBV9 CASSVEAGQETQYF TGTGCCAGCAGCGTAGAGGCGGGCCAAGAGACCCAGTACTTC